This is a list of T cell receptor beta chains from one sample in a study of blood T cells in healthy people across ages. MiXCR, applied by TCRdb to the 5' RACE reads, yields one record per CDR3 protein. The sample holds about 1.8 million distinct CDR3 sequences, around half seen once. The sequencing input was blood. These receptors were obtained from a woman aged 40 to 49 in good health. CDR3s include the opening cysteine and the closing phenylalanine or tryptophan. A D gene is named only where the DNA matches it firmly. The size field is filled for only some rows; it gives once, few, many or a size class.

v_gene,j_gene,d_gene,abundance,CDR3nt,CDR3aa
TRBV2,TRBJ1-2,TRBD1,-,TGTGCCAGCAGTGGGGACAGGCCGCAAGGCTACACCTTC,CASSGDRPQGYTF
TRBV25-1,TRBJ1-2,-,few,TGTGCCAGCAGTGGTAGGGGAAATTTTAGCGGTGGCTACACCTTC,CASSGRGNFSGGYTF
TRBV7-8,TRBJ1-2,-,few,TGTGCCAGCAGCGCCTGGCAAACAGGGTCCTATGGCTACACCTTC,CASSAWQTGSYGYTF
TRBV15,TRBJ1-2,TRBD1,-,TGTGCCACCAGCAGGGACAGGGGTCGGGGCTACACCTTC,CATSRDRGRGYTF
TRBV12-3/TRBV12-4,TRBJ2-3,TRBD2,-,TGTGCCAGCAGAACCACCTCTAGCGGGGGGGCGTTAGATACGCAGTATTTT,CASRTTSSGGALDTQYF
TRBV14,TRBJ2-1,TRBD2,-,TGTGCCAGCAGCAGACTAGCGGGGAGCTACTACGAGCAGTTCTTC,CASSRLAGSYYEQFF
TRBV7-2,TRBJ1-4,-,-,TGTGCCAGCAGCTTAATGGGTCCTGGGGGTAATGAAAAACTGTTTTTT,CASSLMGPGGNEKLFF
TRBV7-2,TRBJ2-4,-,few,TGTGCCAGCAGCTTAGAACAAGCCCAAGCCAAAAACATTCAGTACTTC,CASSLEQAQAKNIQYF
TRBV12-3/TRBV12-4,TRBJ2-5,TRBD2,-,TGTGCCAGCAGTTTGCCTAGCGGGACATCTGGGACCCAGTACTTC,CASSLPSGTSGTQYF
TRBV28,TRBJ1-6,-,-,TGTGCCAGCACCTACCAAAGCTCACCCCTCCACTTT,CASTYQSSPLHF
TRBV2,TRBJ1-2,-,-,TGTGCCAGCAGGGGGATGCTTTACAGGGAGGGCTACACCTTC,CASRGMLYREGYTF
TRBV5-1,TRBJ2-5,-,-,TGCGCCAGCAGCCGGCAGGGAGCTCGGGACAATGAGCAGTACTTC,CASSRQGARDNEQYF
TRBV20-1,TRBJ2-1,-,few,TGCAGTGCTAGTGAAGGGTATGAGCAGTTCTTC,CSASEGYEQFF
TRBV6-1,TRBJ2-1,-,-,TGTGCCACCGGGGAGTATGGGGGTTACAATGAGCAGTTCTTC,CATGEYGGYNEQFF
TRBV7-2,TRBJ2-1,-,-,TGTGCCAGCAGCCCCTTAGTAGGGGTCGGTGAGCAGTTCTTC,CASSPLVGVGEQFF
TRBV24-1,TRBJ2-3,TRBD2,few,TGTGCCACCAGTGATTTGGGGCGGGGGGGAGATACGCAGTATTTT,CATSDLGRGGDTQYF
TRBV7-6,TRBJ2-3,-,-,TGTGCCAGCAGTTTGGGACACGGCGGGGACACAGATACGCAGTATTTT,CASSLGHGGDTDTQYF
TRBV2,TRBJ2-5,-,-,TGTGCCAGCACCATCGTGACGGTTTGGACCCAGTACTTC,CASTIVTVWTQYF
TRBV5-6,TRBJ2-7,TRBD1,-,TGTGCCAGCAGCTTGCCCCAGGGGGCGCTGGACGAGCAGTACTTC,CASSLPQGALDEQYF
TRBV5-1,TRBJ1-1,-,-,TGCGCCAGCAGCAAAGCGGGACTGACGAACACTGAAGCTTTCTTT,CASSKAGLTNTEAFF
TRBV6-2/TRBV6-3,TRBJ2-5,-,-,TGTGCCAGCAGTTATGGGGAGCAGCACCCTAGAGAGACCCAGTACTTC,CASSYGEQHPRETQYF
TRBV29-1,TRBJ2-1,-,few,TGCAGCTACGGGGAAGGGCGCAATGAGCAGTTCTTC,CSYGEGRNEQFF
TRBV5-6,TRBJ2-3,TRBD1,-,TGTGCCAGCAGCTCGGGACAGGGGCGGGACACAGATACGCAGTATTTT,CASSSGQGRDTDTQYF
TRBV6-5,TRBJ2-1,-,-,TGTGCCAGCAGTTCCCCCACAACACGGAATGAGCAGTTCTTC,CASSSPTTRNEQFF
TRBV4-3,TRBJ1-1,-,-,TGCGCCAGCAGCCCAGCCCCTATGGGTTGGACTGAAGCTTTCTTT,CASSPAPMGWTEAFF
TRBV2,TRBJ1-4,-,once,TGTGCCAGTAGTGAAACGACCTATAATGAAAAACTGTTTTTT,CASSETTYNEKLFF
TRBV6-6,TRBJ2-3,-,-,TGTGCCTATCGTTACAGGGCCACAGATACGCAGTATTTT,CAYRYRATDTQYF
TRBV20-1,TRBJ2-1,-,once,TGCAGTGCTAAACCCTTACTCCCAAGGTACAATGAGCAGTTTTTC,CSAKPLLPRYNEQFF
TRBV20-1,TRBJ2-3,-,-,TGCGGTGCTAGAGATAAGGTCCTAGCGAGCACAGATACGCAGTATTTT,CGARDKVLASTDTQYF
TRBV27,TRBJ2-1,TRBD1,-,TGTGCCAGCAGTGTAGGACAGGCTCGGTATGAGCAGTTCTTC,CASSVGQARYEQFF
TRBV20-1,TRBJ2-7,-,-,TGCAGTGCAAAAGGGATAGGCGAGCAGTACTTC,CSAKGIGEQYF
TRBV4-3,TRBJ2-5,-,once,TGCGCCAGCAGCCAAAGGCCGGTGGGGGGCTCAGGAGAGACCCAGTACTTC,CASSQRPVGGSGETQYF